The table lists the clone carrying this T cell receptor (beta chain) with a few counts. Its antigen is as yet unknown. TCRdb reanalysed the reads using MiXCR and keeps one entry per CDR3 protein. The sample gives 200,000 or so distinct CDR3 sequences, about 40% of which show up once; approximately 60% is in the top ten. V lost 8 bases and J lost 1, with 11 bases in between. Germline V CDR1 and CDR2: LGHNA, YNFKEQ. The CDR3 runs 13 residues. This sample stems from a study of T cell repertoires in cytomegalovirus infection. On the study more broadly: The authors used CMV epitopes that were HLA-C-restricted (recently identified) and HLA-B-restricted (well studied). Both CMV infection and a matching HLA type were indicated by public TCR beta signatures.

Study-wide results and caveats: There were HLA-C-restricted CMV-specific TCR beta clonotypes dominating the ex vivo response. CMV carriers with the relevant HLA were identified by cumulative public TCR beta family frequency.

Source: CD8+ T cells from cultured PBMCs, taken from culture after CMV antigen stimulation. This receptor was obtained from a human donor in good health (CMV status not recorded). Some clones in this sample may be carry-over from other donors' samples. The rearrangement uses TRBV4-2 and TRBJ1-1; no clear D gene. CDR3 sequence (DNA): TGTGCCAGCGGGGAAGTTAGGAACACTGAAGCTTTCTTT. Protein sequence: CASGEVRNTEAFF.